The text below deals with one TCR beta chain. This sample was included in a study of blood T cell repertoires in COVID-19. On the study more broadly: T cells, B-cell-depleted T cells, or PBMCs supplied cDNA or gDNA.

Assay: immunoSEQ multiplex PCR; the TCRdb copy retains only in-frame clones and omits some. The sample lists about 84,000 clones, 75% to 85% occurring once. Germline CDR1 is SGHDN and CDR2 is FVKESK. The CDR3 runs to 15 residues. Germline trimming cut 0 bases from V and 3 bases from J; bases unmatched to any gene: 5. The clonotype comes from a woman older than 75 with acute or convalescent COVID-19. This chain joins TRBV14 and TRBJ2-7; 7 bases align to TRBD2. Sample: peripheral blood. CDR3 sequence reads: CASSQDPAGYYEQYF. The DNA of the CDR3 is TGTGCCAGCAGCCAAGATCCAGCGGGGTACTACGAGCAGTACTTC.